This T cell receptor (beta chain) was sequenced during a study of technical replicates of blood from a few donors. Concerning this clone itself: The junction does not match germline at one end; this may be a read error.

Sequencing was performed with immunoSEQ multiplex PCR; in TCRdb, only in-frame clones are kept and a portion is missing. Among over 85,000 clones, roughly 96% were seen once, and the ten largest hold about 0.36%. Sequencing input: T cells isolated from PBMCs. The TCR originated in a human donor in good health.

The DNA of the CDR3 is TGTGCCAGCAGCAAAGTCCAGGGCTCCAACGAGCAGTACTTC. It codes for CASSKVQGSNEQYF. The chain is built from TRBV7-9 and TRBJ2-7, with a possible D match to TRBD1 (5 bases). The V gene's germline CDR1 is SEHNR and CDR2 FQNEAQ (reference sequence). The CDR3 totals 14 residues.